This T cell receptor (beta chain) was captured by sequencing in a study of T cells expressing NK-cell markers. Whole-study context: Each TCR beta repertoire originated in sorted T cells that were CD3+CD56+NKG2C+, CD3+CD56+NKG2C- or CD3+CD56-NKG2C+.

Study-level points and caveats: The study found these clonotypes also leading the CD3+CD56-NKG2C+ fraction in four donors. Each of 5 to 7 donors carried dominant NKG2C+ clonotypes accounting for roughly 1.0-8% of CD8+ T cells.

The CDR3 loop spans 13 amino acids. Per germline, CDR1 SGHDN and CDR2 FVKESK. Note on this clonotype: Its cognate antigen is unknown.

For TCR beta, cDNA was produced by 5'RACE template switching with UMIs. After re-calling the 5' RACE reads, TCRdb lists one entry per CDR3 protein, DNA absent. The sample table includes 200,000 to 300,000 distinct CDR3 sequences. Material for sequencing was blood T cells: a sorted CD56 or NKG2C T cell subset, CD4+ or CD8+ T cells, or bulk PBMC T cells (not recorded which). The sequence was obtained from a man younger than 35 in good health. The chain uses TRBV14 and TRBJ1-1. The CDR3 region is CASSQAQNTEAFF.